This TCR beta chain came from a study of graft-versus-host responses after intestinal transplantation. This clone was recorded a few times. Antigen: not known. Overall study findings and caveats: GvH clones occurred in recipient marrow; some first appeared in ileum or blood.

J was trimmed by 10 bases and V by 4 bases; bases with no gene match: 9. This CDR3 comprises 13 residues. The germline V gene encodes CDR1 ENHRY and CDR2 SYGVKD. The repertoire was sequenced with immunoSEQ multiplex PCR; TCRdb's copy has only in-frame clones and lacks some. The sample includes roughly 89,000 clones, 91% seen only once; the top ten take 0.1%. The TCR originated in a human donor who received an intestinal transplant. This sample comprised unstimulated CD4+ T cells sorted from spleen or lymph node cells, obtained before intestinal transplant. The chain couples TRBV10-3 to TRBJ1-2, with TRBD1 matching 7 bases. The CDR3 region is CAISGPGQPTYTF. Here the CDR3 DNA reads TGTGCCATCAGTGGACCGGGACAGCCTACCTACACCTTC.